What follows are 24 T cell receptor beta chains derived from one specimen sequenced in a study. The sorted Tregs were CD4+CD25+CD127-/low cells. TCRdb redid the calling of the 5' RACE reads with MiXCR, one entry per CDR3 protein. The data contain about 55,000 distinct CDR3 sequences, about a fifth of them singletons. Sequenced input: tumor-infiltrating Tregs sorted from the breast tumor. Receptors originate from a female donor with breast cancer.

J is TRBJ2-1 and V is TRBV4-1; 13 nucleotides line up with TRBD2. The CDR3 has 18 residues. Germline CDR1 MGHRA, CDR2 YSYEKL. Unmatched junction bases numbered 4, after V lost 2 bases and J lost 0 bases. Written as DNA, the CDR3 is TGCGCCAGCAGCCAAAGGACTAGCGGGAGAGTCTCCTACAATGAGCAGTTCTTC. It yields the protein CASSQRTSGRVSYNEQFF.

This clonotype is a singleton in its sample. A read error may be the cause here, since a much bigger clone is one base away. The chain has TRBV4-1 and TRBJ2-5; D remains ambiguous. The germline gives CDR1 MGHRA, CDR2 YSYEKL. CDR3 length: 14 amino acids. The CDR3, as DNA: TGCGCCAGCAGCCCCTGGATGAGCCAAGAGACCCTGTACTTC. It yields the protein CASSPWMSQETLYF.

This clonotype was detected only a few times. The chain is built from TRBV6-4 and TRBJ1-1, with D possibly TRBD1 on 5 matching bases. Germline V CDR1 and CDR2: MRHNA, SNTAGT. The CDR3 covers 14 residues. Trimming left V 0 bases short and J 5 bases short, with 10 bases between. CDR3 in DNA: TGTGCCAGCAGTGACTCGAGTCGGGGGACTGAAGCTTTCTTT. It translates to CASSDSSRGTEAFF.

This chain connects TRBV9 to TRBJ1-2; 10 bases are a match to TRBD1. The CDR3 sequence is 14 residues long. Germline CDR1 reads SGDLS; CDR2 reads YYNGEE. Losses at the gene ends were 4 bases for V and 6 bases for J; bases not matched to a gene: 6. The CDR3 spells CASSSGQGLDGYTF. The CDR3 DNA is TGTGCCAGCAGCTCGGGACAGGGGTTGGATGGCTACACCTTC.

This clonotype was seen many times. The chain employs TRBV7-8 and TRBJ2-7, with D perhaps assigned TRBD1 or TRBD2 (5 bases each). CDR3 length: 14 amino acids. Germline-derived CDR1 and CDR2 are SGHVS and FQNEAQ. V lost 5 bases and J 6 bases, leaving 17 bases between the germline ends. In DNA form, the CDR3 reads TGTGCCAGCAGCGGGGAGCCAGGGTTTGTCGAGCAGTACTTC. Its translation is CASSGEPGFVEQYF.

With respect to this clonotype: A much larger clone sits a single nucleotide away, making a read error possible. This chain joins TRBV29-1 and TRBJ1-1; D is possibly TRBD1 (6 bases). This CDR3 is built from 14 residues. Looked up from germline, CDR1 is SQVTM and CDR2 is ANQGSEA. This CDR3 reads CSVRDTNSNTEACF. The CDR3 DNA reads as TGCAGCGTCCGGGACACGAATTCGAACACTGAAGCTTGCTTT. The full variable domain, its missing parts supplied by reference TRBV29-1 and TRBJ1-1, is SAVISQKPSRDICQRGTSLTIQCQVDSQVTMMFWYRQQPGQSLTLIATANQGSEATYESGFVIDKFPISRPNLTFSTLTVSNMSPEDSSIYLCSVRDTNSNTEACFGQGTRLTVV.

This chain joins TRBV18 and TRBJ2-2, with unresolved D. Germline V gene lookup returns CDR1 KGHSH and CDR2 LQKENI. V lost 1 base, J lost 4 bases, and 16 bases lay in between. This CDR3 is 17 amino acids long. The CDR3 reads CASSPREATLGTGELFF. DNA of the CDR3: TGTGCCAGCTCACCACGGGAAGCTACCCTGGGCACCGGGGAGCTGTTTTTT.

This clonotype was seen a handful of times. The V call is TRBV7-2, the J call TRBJ2-3, with 15 positions matching TRBD2. The CDR3 sequence is 16 residues long. Trimming removed 6 bases from V and 2 bases from J; junction bases left unmatched: 3. From germline, CDR1 is SGHTA and CDR2 FQGNSA. CDR3 sequence reads: CASRWTSGRVTDTQYF. CDR3 DNA: TGTGCCAGCAGATGGACTAGCGGGAGGGTCACAGATACGCAGTATTTT. Full variable domain (remainder filled in from reference TRBV7-2 and TRBJ2-3): GAGVSQSPSNKVTEKGKDVELRCDPISGHTALYWYRQSLGQGLEFLIYFQGNSAPDKSGLPSDRFSAERTGGSVSTLTIQRTQQEDSAVYLCASRWTSGRVTDTQYFGPGTRLTVL.

This clonotype was seen a handful of times. The chain links TRBV5-1 to TRBJ1-1; 7 positions agree with TRBD1. Germline CDR1 SGHRS, CDR2 YFSETQ. J lost 0 bases, V lost 7 bases, and 3 bases had no gene match. This CDR3 is built from 13 residues. The CDR3 coding sequence is TGCGCCAGCCAGACAGGGATGAACACTGAAGCTTTCTTT. The encoded protein is CASQTGMNTEAFF.

This clonotype was observed a handful of times. CDR3 DNA: TGTGCCAGCAGCTTAGATAAGGGGCAGCCCCAGCATTTT. Protein: CASSLDKGQPQHF. The chain employs TRBV7-3 and TRBJ1-5, with D possibly matching TRBD1 (5 bases). With 2 bases removed from V and 7 bases from J, the gap between germline ends came to 9 bases. The CDR3 length is 13 residues. Looked up from germline, CDR1 is SGHTA and CDR2 is FQGTGA.

This clonotype was found a few times. V gene TRBV5-6 combines with J gene TRBJ1-5; the match to TRBD1 covers 10 bases. Germline loops: CDR1 SGHDT, CDR2 YYEEEE. The J segment lost 3 bases and the V segment lost 3 bases, leaving 3 bases of the junction unmatched. This CDR3 is built from 15 residues. The CDR3 nucleotides read TGTGCCAGCAGCTCCGGGACAGGGGACAATCAGCCCCAGCATTTT. Amino acids: CASSSGTGDNQPQHF.

The chain recombines TRBV10-2 with TRBJ2-3; 7 nucleotides line up with TRBD2. J was trimmed by 5 bases and V by 2 bases; bases with no gene match: 13. CDR3 length equals 17 residues. From germline, CDR1 is WSHSY and CDR2 SAAADI. The CDR3 spells CASSEDIRLARVDTQYF. For the CDR3, the DNA is TGCGCCAGCAGTGAGGATATTCGACTAGCAAGAGTAGATACGCAGTATTTT.

Details on this clonotype: The CDR3 carries no conserved terminal phenylalanine or tryptophan, so it likely arises from a read error. The chain is built from TRBV6-2 or TRBV6-3 and TRBJ2-4; D is uncertain. This CDR3 region has 17 residues. Per germline, CDR1 MNHEY and CDR2 SVGEGT. The ends were cut back, 6 bases at V and 3 bases at J, with 21 bases in the middle. The CDR3 DNA follows: TGTGCCAGCAGCGAGACAAGGGTCGGTAGGGTCAAAAACATTCAGTACCTC. Protein: CASSETRVGRVKNIQYL.

The rearrangement links TRBV2 to TRBJ1-6; D not resolved. CDR3 length: 12 residues. The germline gives CDR1 SNHLY, CDR2 FYNNEI. V lost 1 base to trimming and J lost 7 bases, with 2 bases between them. This CDR3 reads CASSEGNSPLHF. The CDR3 DNA is TGTGCCAGCAGTGAAGGGAATTCACCCCTCCACTTT.

The chain joins TRBV6-4 to TRBJ2-1, with 7 bases that match TRBD2. J was trimmed by 4 bases and V by 4 bases; bases with no gene match: 10. The CDR3 consists of 16 residues. Germline V CDR1 and CDR2: MRHNA, SNTAGT. The CDR3 sequence is CASSVEGGRSYNEQFF. CDR3 bases: TGTGCCAGCAGTGTCGAGGGAGGGCGGAGTTACAATGAGCAGTTCTTC.

This clonotype was seen ten or more times. The chain is built from TRBV4-1 and TRBJ1-1; no reliable D call. The CDR3 extends over 13 amino acids. Between the trimmed V and J ends, which lost 2 bases and 0 bases, there was a span of 4 bases. Germline assignment: CDR1 MGHRA and CDR2 YSYEKL. CDR3 bases: TGCGCCAGCAGCCAATCTCTGAACACTGAAGCTTTCTTT. Protein product: CASSQSLNTEAFF.

As concerns this clonotype: Here the CDR3 omits its conserved ending phenylalanine or tryptophan, so a read error is the likely source. The chain combines TRBV7-2 with TRBJ2-3, with D possibly TRBD2 on 6 matching bases. The CDR3 sequence is 14 residues long. The germline V gene has CDR1 SGHTA and CDR2 FQGNSA. The V and J ends lost 10 bases and 2 bases respectively, with 16 bases between them. The CDR3 spells CATGTYLSTDTQYL. CDR3 nucleotides: TGTGCCACAGGGACTTACCTCTCCACAGATACGCAGTATCTT.

This clonotype was counted a few times. The rearrangement links TRBV3-1 to TRBJ2-2; no clear D. The CDR3 sequence is 11 residues long. V lost 5 bases, J lost 4 bases, and 2 bases lay in between. CDR1 is LGHDT, CDR2 YNNKEL, per germline (reference sequence). The CDR3 spells CASSVTGELFF. The CDR3 DNA is TGTGCCAGCAGCGTCACCGGGGAGCTGTTTTTT.

Worth noting for this clonotype: Compared with germline, one end of the junction differs, possibly owing to a read error. V gene TRBV7-7 combines with J gene TRBJ2-5; tentative D call: TRBD2 (5 bases). Germline V CDR1 and CDR2: SSHAT, FNYEAQ (reference sequence). The CDR3 contains 14 residues. CDR3 bases: TGTGCTAGCAGCTTAGGCCGCCGCGGGGAGACCCAGTACTTC. It is translated as CASSLGRRGETQYF.

The chain has TRBV5-1 and TRBJ2-7, with D possibly being TRBD1 or TRBD2 (5 bases each). Germline V gene lookup returns CDR1 SGHRS and CDR2 YFSETQ. The CDR3 runs to 13 residues. The V gene lost 0 bases and the J gene lost 5 bases, with 9 bases spanning the gap. CDR3 loop: CASSLGGVDEQYF. Written as DNA, the CDR3 is TGCGCCAGCAGCTTGGGAGGGGTGGACGAGCAGTACTTC.

This clonotype has just a few counts. V usage is TRBV9 and J usage is TRBJ2-7; weak D call: TRBD2 (6 bases). Germline CDR1 SGDLS, CDR2 YYNGEE. This CDR3 has 15 amino acids. V lost 4 bases, J lost 6 bases, and 20 bases lay in between. In nucleotides, the CDR3 is TGTGCCAGCAGCTCACAGAGCTTCGGGGGATCCGAGCAGTACTTC. Translated, it gives CASSSQSFGGSEQYF.

This clonotype was recorded at least ten times. The chain couples TRBV6-5 to TRBJ2-1; 13 bases map to TRBD2. CDR3 length: 13 residues. Germline loops: CDR1 MNHEY, CDR2 SVGAGI. The V and J ends lost 11 bases and 9 bases, in that order; junction bases with no gene match: 7. The CDR3 coding sequence is TGTGCCGCAACTAGCGGGAGGGCCACTGAGCAGTTCTTC. Encoded protein: CAATSGRATEQFF.

Only one count was recorded for this clonotype. CDR3 protein: CAGDPGGGRTAFF. CDR3 bases: TGTGCCGGCGACCCCGGGGGGGGAAGAACGGCTTTCTTT. The chain carries TRBV6-1 and TRBJ1-1; D may be TRBD1 (5 bases). The V end lost 11 bases, the J end lost 11 bases, and 24 bases lay between the germline ends. CDR1 MNHNS and CDR2 SASEGT come from the germline V gene. CDR3 length equals 13 residues.

With regard to this clonotype: The junction shows a germline mismatch at one end, possibly a read error. The V and J genes are TRBV6-4 and TRBJ2-1; 7 bases align to TRBD2. The CDR3 has 16 amino acids. Germline values: CDR1 MRHNA, CDR2 SNTAGT. Here the CDR3 DNA reads TGTGCCAGCAGTGTCGAGGGAGGGCGGAGTTACAATGAGAAGTTCTTC. Amino acid sequence: CASSVEGGRSYNEKFF.